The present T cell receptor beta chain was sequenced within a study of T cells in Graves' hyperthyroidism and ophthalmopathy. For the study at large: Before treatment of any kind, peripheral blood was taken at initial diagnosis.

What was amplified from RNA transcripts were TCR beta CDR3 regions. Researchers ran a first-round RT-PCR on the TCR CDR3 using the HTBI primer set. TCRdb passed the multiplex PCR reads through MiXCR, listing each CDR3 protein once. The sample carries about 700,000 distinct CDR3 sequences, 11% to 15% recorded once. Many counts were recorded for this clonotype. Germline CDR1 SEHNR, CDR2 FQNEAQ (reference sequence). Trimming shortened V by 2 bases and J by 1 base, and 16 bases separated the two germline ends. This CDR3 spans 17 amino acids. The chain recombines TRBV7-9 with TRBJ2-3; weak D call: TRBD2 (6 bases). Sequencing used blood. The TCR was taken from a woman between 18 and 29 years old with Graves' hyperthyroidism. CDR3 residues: CASSLSSTGGRTDTQYF. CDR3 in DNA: TGTGCCAGCAGCTTATCCTCTACCGGAGGGCGCACAGATACGCAGTATTTT.